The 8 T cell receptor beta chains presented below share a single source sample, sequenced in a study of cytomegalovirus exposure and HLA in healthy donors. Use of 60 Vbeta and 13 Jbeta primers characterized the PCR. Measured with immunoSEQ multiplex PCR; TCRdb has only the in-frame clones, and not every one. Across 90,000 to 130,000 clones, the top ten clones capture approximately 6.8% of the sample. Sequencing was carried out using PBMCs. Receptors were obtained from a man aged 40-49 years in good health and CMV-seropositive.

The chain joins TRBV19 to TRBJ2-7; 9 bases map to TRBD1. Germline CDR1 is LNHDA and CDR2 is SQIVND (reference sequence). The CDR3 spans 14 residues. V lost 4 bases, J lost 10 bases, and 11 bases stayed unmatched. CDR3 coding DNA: TGTGCCAGTAGTACAGAACGACAGGGGGTTGGACAGTACTTC. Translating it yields CASSTERQGVGQYF. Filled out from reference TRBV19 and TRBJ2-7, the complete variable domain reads DGGITQSPKYLFRKEGQNVTLSCEQNLNHDAMYWYRQDPGQGLRLIYYSQIVNDFQKGDIAEGYSVSREKKESFPLTVTSAQKNPTAFYLCASSTERQGVGQYFGPGTRLTVT.

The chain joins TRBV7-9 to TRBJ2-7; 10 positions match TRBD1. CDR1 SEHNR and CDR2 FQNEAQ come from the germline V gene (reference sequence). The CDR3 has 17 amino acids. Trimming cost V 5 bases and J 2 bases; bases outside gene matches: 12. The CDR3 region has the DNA TGTGCCAGCAGCCCCAGGCCGGGACAGGGGATTACCTACGAGCAGTACTTC. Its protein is CASSPRPGQGITYEQYF.

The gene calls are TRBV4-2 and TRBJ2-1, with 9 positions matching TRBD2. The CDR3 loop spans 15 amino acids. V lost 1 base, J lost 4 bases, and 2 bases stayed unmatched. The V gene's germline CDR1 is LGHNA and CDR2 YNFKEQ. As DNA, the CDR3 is TGTGCCAGCAGCCAAGGACTAGCGGCTTACAATGAGCAGTTCTTC. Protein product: CASSQGLAAYNEQFF.

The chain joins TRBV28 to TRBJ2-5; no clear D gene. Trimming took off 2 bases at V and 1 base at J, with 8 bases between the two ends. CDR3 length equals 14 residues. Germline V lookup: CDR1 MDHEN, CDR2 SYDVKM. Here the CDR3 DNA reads TGTGCCAGCAGTTTAAGAGAAATCCAAGAGACCCAGTACTTC. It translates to CASSLREIQETQYF.

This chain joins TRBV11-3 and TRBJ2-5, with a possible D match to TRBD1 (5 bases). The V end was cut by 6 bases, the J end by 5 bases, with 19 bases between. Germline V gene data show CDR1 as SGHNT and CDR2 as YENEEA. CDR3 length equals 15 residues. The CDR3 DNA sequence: TGTGCCAGCAGTCCTGGAGTAGGGGCAGGGGAGACCCAGTACTTC. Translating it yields CASSPGVGAGETQYF.

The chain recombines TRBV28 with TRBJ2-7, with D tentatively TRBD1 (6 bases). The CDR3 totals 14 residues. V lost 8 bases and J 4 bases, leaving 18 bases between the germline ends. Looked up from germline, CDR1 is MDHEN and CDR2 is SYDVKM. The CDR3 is CASALQGVLYEQYF. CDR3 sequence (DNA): TGTGCCAGCGCCTTACAGGGTGTATTATACGAGCAGTACTTC.

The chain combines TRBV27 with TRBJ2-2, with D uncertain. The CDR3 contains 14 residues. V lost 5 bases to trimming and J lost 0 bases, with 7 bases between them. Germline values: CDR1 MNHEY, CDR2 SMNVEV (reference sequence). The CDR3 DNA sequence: TGTGCCAGCAGTCCGTCCTCGAACACCGGGGAGCTGTTTTTT. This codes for CASSPSSNTGELFF.

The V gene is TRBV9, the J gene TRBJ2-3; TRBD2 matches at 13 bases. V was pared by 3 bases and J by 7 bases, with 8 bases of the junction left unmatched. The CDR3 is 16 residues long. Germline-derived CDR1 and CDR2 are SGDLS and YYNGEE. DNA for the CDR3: TGTGCCAGCAGCGCCCTGACTAGCGGGAGGTATAATACGCAGTATTTT. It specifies CASSALTSGRYNTQYF. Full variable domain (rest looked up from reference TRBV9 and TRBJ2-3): DSGVTQTPKHLITATGQRVTLRCSPRSGDLSVYWYQQSLDQGLQFLIQYYNGEERAKGNILERFSAQQFPDLHSELNLSSLELGDSALYFCASSALTSGRYNTQYFGPGTRLTVL.